The rows below give T cell receptor beta chains drawn from one sample of a study of T cells after posttransplantation cyclophosphamide. Profiled with immunoSEQ multiplex PCR; TCRdb holds only in-frame clones, not every one. The data contain about 24,000 clones, roughly 88% of them seen just once; the ten biggest clones take up roughly 6.3%. Sequencing used PBMCs. The origin of the receptors is a woman aged 60-75 years with a blood cancer, CMV-positive, and with a related stem cell donor. CDR3s include the opening cysteine and the closing phenylalanine or tryptophan. D genes are given only for firm matches. The size of a clone is reported for some rows only, either as once, few or many, or as a class for expanded clones.

CDR3aa: CASSEVAGGYGYTF
CDR3nt: TGTGCCAGCAGTGAAGTGGCGGGAGGCTATGGCTACACCTTC
j_gene: TRBJ1-2
d_gene: .
v_gene: TRBV6-1
abundance: .

CDR3aa: CASSLGTGTSTDTQYF
CDR3nt: TGTGCCAGCAGCTTGGGGACAGGAACTAGCACAGATACGCAGTATTTT
j_gene: TRBJ2-3
d_gene: TRBD1
v_gene: TRBV5-8
abundance: .

CDR3aa: CATSRDRPTRTGIYGYTF
CDR3nt: TGTGCCACCAGCAGAGATCGCCCCACTAGGACAGGAATCTATGGCTACACCTTC
j_gene: TRBJ1-2
d_gene: TRBD1
v_gene: TRBV15
abundance: .

CDR3aa: CASSTTSSYNEQFF
CDR3nt: TGTGCCAGCAGCACTACGAGCTCCTACAATGAGCAGTTCTTC
j_gene: TRBJ2-1
d_gene: .
v_gene: TRBV2
abundance: .

CDR3aa: CASSQGEGGNTEAFF
CDR3nt: TGCGCCAGCAGCCAAGGGGAGGGGGGGAACACTGAAGCTTTCTTT
j_gene: TRBJ1-1
d_gene: .
v_gene: TRBV4-1
abundance: once

CDR3aa: CASSPPFRDRPGRTEAFF
CDR3nt: TGTGCCAGCAGCCCCCCCTTCCGGGACAGACCGGGGAGGACTGAAGCTTTCTTT
j_gene: TRBJ1-1
d_gene: TRBD1
v_gene: TRBV7-9
abundance: .

CDR3aa: CASSYSTGGFEAFF
CDR3nt: TGTGCCAGCAGTTACTCGACAGGGGGCTTTGAAGCTTTCTTT
j_gene: TRBJ1-1
d_gene: TRBD1
v_gene: TRBV6-6
abundance: .

CDR3aa: CASRSDSYNEQFF
CDR3nt: TGTGCCAGCAGATCGGACAGTTACAATGAGCAGTTCTTC
j_gene: TRBJ2-1
d_gene: .
v_gene: TRBV6-1
abundance: .

CDR3aa: CASSEGRMNTEAFF
CDR3nt: TGTGCCAGCAGCGAGGGCAGAATGAACACTGAAGCTTTCTTT
j_gene: TRBJ1-1
d_gene: .
v_gene: TRBV7-9
abundance: .

CDR3aa: CASSLATGGETQYF
CDR3nt: TGTGCCAGCAGCTTAGCGACCGGGGGGGAGACCCAGTACTTC
j_gene: TRBJ2-5
d_gene: TRBD2
v_gene: TRBV7-2
abundance: .

CDR3aa: CASSPSADRAPSYEQYF
CDR3nt: TGTGCCAGTAGTCCCAGCGCGGACAGGGCCCCCTCCTACGAGCAGTACTTC
j_gene: TRBJ2-7
d_gene: TRBD1
v_gene: TRBV19
abundance: .

CDR3aa: CASSQGLKETQYF
CDR3nt: TGTGCCAGCAGCCAGGGACTGAAAGAGACCCAGTACTTC
j_gene: TRBJ2-5
d_gene: .
v_gene: TRBV11-3
abundance: .

CDR3aa: CASSSNLQETQYF
CDR3nt: TGTGCCTCCTCGAGCAACCTCCAAGAGACCCAGTACTTC
j_gene: TRBJ2-5
d_gene: .
v_gene: TRBV30
abundance: once

CDR3aa: CASSLSGQGGNIQYF
CDR3nt: TGTGCCAGCAGTTTATCGGGACAGGGCGGAAACATTCAGTACTTC
j_gene: TRBJ2-4
d_gene: TRBD1
v_gene: TRBV28
abundance: few

CDR3aa: CASSMGGVHTGELFF
CDR3nt: TGCGCCAGCAGCATGGGGGGAGTTCACACCGGGGAGCTGTTTTTT
j_gene: TRBJ2-2
d_gene: .
v_gene: TRBV5-1
abundance: .

CDR3aa: CASRRTGTDTQYF
CDR3nt: TGTGCCAGCAGACGGACTGGCACAGATACGCAGTATTTT
j_gene: TRBJ2-3
d_gene: .
v_gene: TRBV28
abundance: .

CDR3aa: CASSLETRGEQYF
CDR3nt: TGCGCCAGCAGCTTGGAGACCCGCGGCGAGCAGTACTTC
j_gene: TRBJ2-7
d_gene: .
v_gene: TRBV5-1
abundance: .

CDR3aa: CASSPQSNQPQHF
CDR3nt: TGTGCCAGCTCACCCCAGAGCAATCAGCCCCAGCATTTT
j_gene: TRBJ1-5
d_gene: .
v_gene: TRBV18
abundance: .

CDR3aa: CASSVGGTNSYNEQFF
CDR3nt: TGTGCCAGCAGCGTAGGGGGGACTAATTCCTACAATGAGCAGTTCTTC
j_gene: TRBJ2-1
d_gene: TRBD2
v_gene: TRBV9
abundance: .

CDR3aa: CASRGSGAGPYEQYF
CDR3nt: TGCGCCAGCAGGGGTTCTGGGGCGGGACCCTACGAGCAGTACTTC
j_gene: TRBJ2-7
d_gene: .
v_gene: TRBV5-1
abundance: .